This T cell receptor (beta chain) is from a study of CD8+ T cells in alopecia areata. Treatment in this sample: oral pan-JAK inhibitor, 5-10 mg twice daily. Extraction and reverse transcription of RNA yielded cDNA as the sequencing template. Produced via immunoSEQ multiplex PCR; TCRdb's table is partial and in-frame only. The sample has roughly 120,000 clones, less than 75% seen once. Germline values: CDR1 PRHDT, CDR2 FYEKMQ (reference sequence). The CDR3 totals 15 residues. V dropped 5 bases and J dropped 7; count of bases not matched to a gene: 11. The TCR sequence derives from a human donor with alopecia areata. The starting material was CD8+ T cells sorted from blood, obtained at week 24, from a patient treated with tofacitinib. This rearrangement joins TRBV13 to TRBJ2-4; 7 positions agree with TRBD1. The CDR3 coding sequence is TGTGCCAGCAGCCCCACAGGACAGGCCTTGAACATTCAGTACTTC. Its protein product is CASSPTGQALNIQYF.